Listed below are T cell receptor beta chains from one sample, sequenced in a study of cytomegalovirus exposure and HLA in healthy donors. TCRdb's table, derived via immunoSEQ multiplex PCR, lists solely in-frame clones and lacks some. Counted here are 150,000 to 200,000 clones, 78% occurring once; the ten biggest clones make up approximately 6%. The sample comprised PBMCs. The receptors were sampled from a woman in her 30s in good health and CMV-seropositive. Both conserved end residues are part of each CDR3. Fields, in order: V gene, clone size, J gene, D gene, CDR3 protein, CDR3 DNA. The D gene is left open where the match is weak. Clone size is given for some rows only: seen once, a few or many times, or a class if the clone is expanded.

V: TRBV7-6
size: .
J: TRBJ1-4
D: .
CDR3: CASSLEAGSEKLFF
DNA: TGTGCCAGCAGCTTAGAGGCAGGAAGCGAAAAACTGTTTTTT

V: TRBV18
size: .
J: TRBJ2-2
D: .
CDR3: CASSLRPGHTQAIGELFF
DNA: TGTGCCAGCTCACTACGTCCGGGACACACTCAAGCCATCGGGGAGCTGTTTTTT

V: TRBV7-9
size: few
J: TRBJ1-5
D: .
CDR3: CASSFGGGQPQHF
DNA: TGTGCCAGCAGCTTCGGGGGAGGTCAGCCCCAGCATTTT

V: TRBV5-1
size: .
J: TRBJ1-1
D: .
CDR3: CASSWSRGSTPLNTEAFF
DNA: TGCGCCAGCAGCTGGTCCCGAGGGTCTACGCCCCTGAACACTGAAGCTTTCTTT

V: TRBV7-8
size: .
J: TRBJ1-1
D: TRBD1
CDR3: CASSRTDRARTEAFF
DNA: TGTGCCAGCAGCCGTACCGACAGGGCGAGAACTGAAGCTTTCTTT

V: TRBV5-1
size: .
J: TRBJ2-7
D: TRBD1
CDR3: CASSGDSLNVPYEQYF
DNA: TGCGCCAGCAGCGGGGACAGCTTGAATGTCCCCTACGAGCAGTACTTC

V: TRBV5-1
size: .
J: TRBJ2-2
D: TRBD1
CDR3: CASSSQGDGELFF
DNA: TGCGCCAGCAGCTCACAGGGGGACGGGGAGCTGTTTTTT

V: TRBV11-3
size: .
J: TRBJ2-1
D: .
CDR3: CASSSLATNEQFF
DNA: TGTGCCAGCAGCTCCCTAGCGACCAATGAGCAGTTCTTC

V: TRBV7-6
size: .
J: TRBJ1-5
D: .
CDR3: CASSLDTGELPQHF
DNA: TGTGCCAGCAGCTTAGATACAGGAGAATTGCCCCAGCATTTT

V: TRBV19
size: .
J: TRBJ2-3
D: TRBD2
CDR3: CASSIEGTSGITDTQYF
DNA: TGTGCCAGTAGTATAGAGGGGACTAGCGGGATTACAGATACGCAGTATTTT

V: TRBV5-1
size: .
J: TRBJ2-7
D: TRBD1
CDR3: CASSSGQGRYEQYF
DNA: TGCGCCAGCAGCTCCGGACAGGGGAGATACGAGCAGTACTTC

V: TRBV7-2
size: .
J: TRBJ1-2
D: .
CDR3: CASSILLSRANYGYTF
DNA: TGTGCCAGCAGCATACTGCTGAGTCGAGCTAACTATGGCTACACCTTC

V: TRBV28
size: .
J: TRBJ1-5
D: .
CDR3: CASKAGPYSNQPQHF
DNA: TGTGCCAGCAAGGCAGGGCCGTATAGCAATCAGCCCCAGCATTTT

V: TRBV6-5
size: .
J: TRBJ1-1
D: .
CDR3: CASSSISNTEAFF
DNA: TGTGCCAGCAGCTCGATCAGTAACACTGAAGCTTTCTTT

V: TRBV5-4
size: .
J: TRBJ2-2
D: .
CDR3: CASSSKLNLNTGELFF
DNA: TGTGCCAGCAGCTCCAAGCTGAACCTGAACACCGGGGAGCTGTTTTTT

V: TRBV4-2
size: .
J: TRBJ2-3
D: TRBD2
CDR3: CASSARRSGGEDTQYF
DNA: TGTGCCAGCAGCGCGAGACGCAGCGGGGGTGAAGATACGCAGTATTTT

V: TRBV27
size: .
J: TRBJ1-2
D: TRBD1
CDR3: CASSFQGAYYGYTF
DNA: TGTGCCAGCAGTTTCCAGGGGGCTTACTATGGCTACACCTTC

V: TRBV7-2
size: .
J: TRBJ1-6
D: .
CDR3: CASSSKLTLGSSPLHF
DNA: TGTGCCAGCAGCTCCAAGCTCACGCTTGGTAGTTCACCCCTCCACTTT

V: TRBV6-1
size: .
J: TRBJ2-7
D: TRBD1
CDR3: CASSEYWQGATDEQYF
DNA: TGTGCCAGCAGTGAGTATTGGCAGGGGGCGACTGACGAGCAGTACTTC

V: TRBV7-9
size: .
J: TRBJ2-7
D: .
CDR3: CASSLDWSYEQYF
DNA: TGTGCCAGCAGCTTAGACTGGTCCTACGAGCAGTACTTC

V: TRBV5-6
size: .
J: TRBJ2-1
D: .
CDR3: CASSRPWDLSSYNEQFF
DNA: TGTGCCAGCAGCCGGCCATGGGACTTAAGCTCCTACAATGAGCAGTTCTTC

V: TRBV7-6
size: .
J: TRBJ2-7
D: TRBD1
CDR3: CASSLALGTGNHEQYF
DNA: TGTGCCAGCAGCTTAGCTCTGGGGACAGGGAACCACGAGCAGTACTTC

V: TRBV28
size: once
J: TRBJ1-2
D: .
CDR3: CASSARTAHYGYTF
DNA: TGTGCCAGCAGTGCCAGGACAGCACACTATGGCTACACCTTC

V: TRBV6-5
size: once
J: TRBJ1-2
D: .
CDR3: CASSYYTAGDTYGYTF
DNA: TGTGCCAGCAGTTACTATACGGCAGGGGATACCTATGGCTACACCTTC

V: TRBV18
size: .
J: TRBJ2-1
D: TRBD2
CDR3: CASSPVGGGGDNEQFF
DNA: TGTGCCAGCTCACCCGTAGGAGGTGGGGGGGACAATGAGCAGTTCTTC

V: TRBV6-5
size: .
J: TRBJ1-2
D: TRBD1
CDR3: CASRTGTGSYTF
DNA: TGTGCCAGCAGGACAGGGACCGGGAGCTACACCTTC

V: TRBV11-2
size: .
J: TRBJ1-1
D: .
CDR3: CASSLDSGTEAFF
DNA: TGTGCCAGCAGCTTAGACAGTGGCACTGAAGCTTTCTTT

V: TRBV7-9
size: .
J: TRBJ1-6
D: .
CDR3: CASSLPDSHNSPLHF
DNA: TGTGCCAGCAGCTTACCGGACAGTCATAATTCACCCCTCCACTTT

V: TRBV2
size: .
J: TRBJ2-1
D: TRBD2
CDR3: CASRAPPSGRGQQFF
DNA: TGTGCCAGCAGAGCCCCCCCTAGCGGGAGGGGACAACAGTTCTTC

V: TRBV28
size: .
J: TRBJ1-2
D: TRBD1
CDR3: CASSTPPGGGYGYTF
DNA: TGTGCCAGCAGTACCCCCCCAGGGGGCGGCTATGGCTACACCTTC

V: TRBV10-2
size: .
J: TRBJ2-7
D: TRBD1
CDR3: CASSSTRTGSEQYF
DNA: TGCGCCAGCAGTTCCACCCGGACAGGGAGCGAGCAGTACTTC

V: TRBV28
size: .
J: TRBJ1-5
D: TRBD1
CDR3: CASRTGFSGQPQHF
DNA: TGTGCCAGCAGGACAGGGTTCAGCGGTCAGCCCCAGCATTTT

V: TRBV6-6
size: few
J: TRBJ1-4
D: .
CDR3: CASAGSRGGKLFF
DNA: TGTGCCAGCGCCGGCAGCAGGGGCGGAAAACTGTTTTTT

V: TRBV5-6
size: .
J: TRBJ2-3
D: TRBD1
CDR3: CASSPPGQGFIDTQYF
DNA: TGTGCCAGCAGCCCTCCAGGACAGGGTTTTATCGATACGCAGTATTTT

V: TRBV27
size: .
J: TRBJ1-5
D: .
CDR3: CARSKDRNSNQPQHF
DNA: TGTGCCAGGTCCAAGGACAGAAATAGCAATCAGCCCCAGCATTTT

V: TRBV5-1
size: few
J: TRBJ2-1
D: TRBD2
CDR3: CASSSGLAGSNEQFF
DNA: TGCGCCAGCAGCTCGGGACTAGCGGGTTCCAATGAGCAGTTCTTC

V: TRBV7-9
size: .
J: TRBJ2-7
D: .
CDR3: CASSLVNSEQYF
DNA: TGTGCCAGCAGCCTCGTTAACTCAGAGCAGTACTTC

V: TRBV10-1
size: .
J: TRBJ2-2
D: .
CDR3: CASSEPSGRNTGELFF
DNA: TGCGCCAGCAGTGAGCCATCCGGGAGGAACACCGGGGAGCTGTTTTTT

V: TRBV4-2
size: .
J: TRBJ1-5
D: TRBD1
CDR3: CASQRGQGSNQPQHF
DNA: TGTGCCAGTCAAAGGGGGCAGGGAAGCAATCAGCCCCAGCATTTT

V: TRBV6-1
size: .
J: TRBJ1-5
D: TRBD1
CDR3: CASATGGRQPQHF
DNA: TGTGCCAGTGCGACAGGGGGCAGGCAGCCCCAGCATTTT

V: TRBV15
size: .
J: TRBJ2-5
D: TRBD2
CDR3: CATSRGSGGAETQYF
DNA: TGTGCCACCAGCAGGGGTAGCGGGGGGGCGGAGACCCAGTACTTC

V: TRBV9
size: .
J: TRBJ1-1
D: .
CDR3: CASSVGAGSGAEAFF
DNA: TGTGCCAGCAGCGTAGGGGCAGGGTCGGGCGCTGAAGCTTTCTTT

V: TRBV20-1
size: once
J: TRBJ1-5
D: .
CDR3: CSVAGNQPQHF
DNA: TGCAGTGTTGCGGGCAATCAGCCCCAGCATTTT

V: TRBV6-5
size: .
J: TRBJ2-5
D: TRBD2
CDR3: CASSYLSGKETQYF
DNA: TGTGCCAGCAGCTACTTAAGCGGGAAAGAGACCCAGTACTTC

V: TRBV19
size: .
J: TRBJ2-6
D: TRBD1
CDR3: CATSGTGLAGANVLTF
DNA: TGTGCCACCTCCGGGACAGGGTTGGCTGGGGCCAACGTCCTGACTTTC